Below, 23 T cell receptor beta chains from the same sample are listed, as sequenced in a study of T-cell reconstitution after alpha-beta-depleted transplantation in children. This sample's TCRbeta library carried unique molecular identifier barcodes. TCRdb analysed the PCR reads with MiXCR anew, one entry per CDR3 protein. The sample yields 330,000 or so distinct CDR3 sequences, approximately 10% seen once. Sample: PBMCs from the stem cell graft donor, taken from the stem cell graft. The receptors were sampled from a human donor who donated a stem cell graft to a child with acute lymphoblastic leukemia.

This clonotype came up a few times. The J gene is TRBJ2-2, the V gene TRBV6-1, with 10 bases lining up with TRBD1. CDR3 length: 15 amino acids. Germline V CDR1 and CDR2: MNHNS, SASEGT. V lost 8 bases and J lost 6; bases outside the gene matches: 9. CDR3 protein: CASSDRGRLSGELFF. Written as DNA, the CDR3 is TGTGCCAGCTCCGACAGGGGGCGGTTGTCCGGGGAGCTGTTTTTT.

This clonotype was observed at least ten times. The DNA of the CDR3 is TGTGCCAGCAGGGACAGGGGGTCCTACGAGCAGTACTTC. It is translated as CASRDRGSYEQYF. The rearrangement links TRBV12-3 or TRBV12-4 to TRBJ2-7; 10 nucleotides match TRBD1. The CDR3 covers 13 residues. V dropped 6 bases and J dropped 1; count of bases not matched to a gene: 0.

This clonotype was seen only a few times. This sequence joins TRBV28 and TRBJ2-1; 7 nucleotides match TRBD2. The J segment lost 2 bases and the V segment lost 3 bases, leaving 4 bases of the junction unmatched. This CDR3 has 15 amino acids. Germline CDR1 reads MDHEN; CDR2 reads SYDVKM. The chain's CDR3 is CASSLASGPYNEQFF. In DNA form, the CDR3 reads TGTGCCAGCAGTTTGGCTAGCGGACCCTACAATGAGCAGTTCTTC. The full variable domain, in which reference TRBV28 and TRBJ2-1 provide the parts outside the CDR3, is DVKVTQSSRYLVKRTGEKVFLECVQDMDHENMFWYRQDPGLGLRLIYFSYDVKMKEKGDIPEGYSVSREKKERFSLILESASTNQTSMYLCASSLASGPYNEQFFGPGTRLTVL.

The table lists this clonotype with many counts. V usage is TRBV7-9 and J usage is TRBJ2-3; D possibly corresponds to TRBD1 (5 bases). Trimming shortened V by 2 bases and J by 2 bases, and 20 bases separated the two germline ends. Germline values: CDR1 SEHNR, CDR2 FQNEAQ (reference sequence). There are 18 residues in the CDR3. DNA of the CDR3: TGTGCCAGCAGCTTATTGCAGGGTTGGCCGACTCACACAGATACGCAGTATTTT. Its translation is CASSLLQGWPTHTDTQYF.

Many counts were recorded for this clonotype. V usage is TRBV15 and J usage is TRBJ2-7, with D maybe TRBD1 (6 bases). Trimming removed 0 bases at V and 11 bases at J, with 8 bases between. This CDR3 is 11 amino acids long. Germline V gene lookup returns CDR1 LNHNV and CDR2 YYDKDF (reference sequence). The CDR3 nucleotides read TGTGCCACCAGCAGAGACCGGGACAAGTACTTC. Amino acids: CATSRDRDKYF. Drawing the rest from reference TRBV15 and TRBJ2-7, the complete variable domain is DAMVIQNPRYQVTQFGKPVTLSCSQTLNHNVMYWYQQKSSQAPKLLFHYYDKDFNNEADTPDNFQSRRPNTSFCFLDIRSPGLGDTAMYLCATSRDRDKYFGPGTRLTVT.

This sequence joins TRBV5-1 and TRBJ2-3; TRBD2 matches at 8 bases. Germline-derived CDR1 and CDR2 are SGHRS and YFSETQ. V was pared by 7 bases and J by 1 base, with 2 bases of the junction left unmatched. The CDR3 has 13 amino acids. This CDR3 is CASGAGGTDTQYF. CDR3 nucleotides: TGCGCCAGCGGAGCGGGAGGCACAGATACGCAGTATTTT.

The J gene is TRBJ2-1, the V gene TRBV11-1; D unresolved. Deletions cut 2 bases from V and 1 base from J, with 9 bases between. Germline values: CDR1 SGHAT, CDR2 FQDESV (reference sequence). CDR3 length equals 15 residues. The CDR3 nucleotides read TGTGCCAGCAGCTTACAGTCGGTTTCCTACAATGAGCAGTTCTTC. This translates into CASSLQSVSYNEQFF. Full variable domain (outside the CDR3, taken from reference TRBV11-1 and TRBJ2-1): EAEVAQSPRYKITEKSQAVAFWCDPISGHATLYWYRQILGQGPELLVQFQDESVVDDSQLPKDRFSAERLKGVDSTLKIQPAELGDSAMYLCASSLQSVSYNEQFFGPGTRLTVL.

This sequence joins TRBV19 and TRBJ2-1; TRBD2 agrees at 9 bases. There are 15 residues in the CDR3. V trimming: 4 bases; J trimming: 6 bases; junction bases outside the gene matches: 7. Germline V gene sequence: CDR1 LNHDA, CDR2 SQIVND (reference sequence). This CDR3 reads CASSNGGRAVNEQFF. DNA of the CDR3: TGTGCCAGTAGTAACGGCGGGAGGGCCGTCAATGAGCAGTTCTTC.

The chain has TRBV7-8 and TRBJ2-7; D tentatively fits TRBD1 or TRBD2 (6 bases each). The CDR3 sequence is 12 residues long. Trimming stripped 5 bases from V and 10 bases from J, with 15 bases between. Germline assignment: CDR1 SGHVS and CDR2 FQNEAQ. As DNA, the CDR3 is TGTGCCAGCAGCAAGGGGGGACCGGGACAGTACTTC. Translation gives CASSKGGPGQYF.

This clonotype turned up a few times. The chain is built from TRBV5-1 and TRBJ2-2; D gene ambiguous. Germline V lookup: CDR1 SGHRS, CDR2 YFSETQ. The ends were cut back, 5 bases at V and 3 bases at J, with 14 bases in the middle. The CDR3 length is 15 residues. The CDR3 loop is CASRNTGDYTGELFF. The CDR3 nucleotides read TGCGCCAGCAGAAACACCGGAGACTACACCGGGGAGCTGTTTTTT. Using reference TRBV5-1 and TRBJ2-2 for the parts outside the CDR3, the full variable domain is KAGVTQTPRYLIKTRGQQVTLSCSPISGHRSVSWYQQTPGQGLQFLFEYFSETQRNKGNFPGRFSGRQFSNSRSEMNVSTLELGDSALYLCASRNTGDYTGELFFGEGSRLTVL.

The genes are TRBV3-1 and TRBJ2-3, with 13 bases identical to TRBD2. Germline values: CDR1 LGHDT, CDR2 YNNKEL (reference sequence). This CDR3 has 23 amino acids. J lost 1 base, V lost 4 bases, and 23 bases had no gene match. CDR3 DNA: TGTGCCAGCAGCCTAACCAGACCGGGACTAGCGGGATGGCGGGCATGGGGCACAGATACGCAGTATTTT. Protein: CASSLTRPGLAGWRAWGTDTQYF.

This clonotype was observed at least ten times. The chain carries TRBV29-1 and TRBJ2-7; TRBD2 is a possible D gene (5 bases). Deletions cut 1 base from V and 6 bases from J, with 16 bases between. Germline loops: CDR1 SQVTM, CDR2 ANQGSEA. There are 14 residues in the CDR3. The CDR3, as DNA: TGCAGCGTTGAAGGTAGCGTAGGTGTCTCCGAGCAGTACTTC. This gives the protein CSVEGSVGVSEQYF.

V gene TRBV12-3 or TRBV12-4 combines with J gene TRBJ2-3; D gene unclear. V lost 3 bases and J lost 0, with 10 bases in between. The CDR3 has 15 amino acids. As DNA, the CDR3 is TGTGCCAGCAGTTTTCGGACGGCGAGCACAGATACGCAGTATTTT. Amino acid sequence: CASSFRTASTDTQYF.

This clonotype was seen a few times. The V and J genes are TRBV7-9 and TRBJ2-1; D is unresolved. V was clipped by 4 bases and J by 6 bases, with 22 bases between them. The CDR3 contains 17 residues. Looked up from germline, CDR1 is SEHNR and CDR2 is FQNEAQ (reference sequence). The CDR3 protein is CASSSTPTGLRANEQFF. CDR3 nucleotides: TGTGCCAGCAGCTCTACCCCGACCGGTCTTCGGGCCAATGAGCAGTTCTTC.

The chain joins TRBV12-3 or TRBV12-4 to TRBJ2-1, with D perhaps TRBD2 (5 bases). Trimming removed 6 bases from V and 1 base from J, with 19 bases in between. The CDR3 is made up of 17 amino acids. CDR3 nucleotides: TGTGCCAGCAGGACTAACTGGGCGAACTCTTCCTACAATGAGCAGTTCTTC. This encodes CASRTNWANSSYNEQFF.

The genes are TRBV28 and TRBJ1-5, with D possibly being TRBD1 (5 bases). Trimming stripped 3 bases from V and 2 bases from J, with 11 bases between. CDR1 MDHEN and CDR2 SYDVKM come from the germline V gene. The CDR3 is 15 amino acids. CDR3 sequence: CASSLRGFGNQPQHF. The CDR3 nucleotides are TGTGCCAGCAGTTTGAGGGGCTTTGGCAATCAGCCCCAGCATTTT.

V and J are TRBV10-3 and TRBJ2-3; 14 bases match TRBD2. Germline loops: CDR1 ENHRY, CDR2 SYGVKD. The CDR3 length is 15 residues. V was clipped by 8 bases and J by 9 bases; unmatched bases: 10. The CDR3 spells CAIGPGLAGAHTQYF. CDR3 DNA: TGTGCCATCGGTCCGGGACTAGCGGGAGCTCACACGCAGTATTTT.

The J gene is TRBJ2-7, the V gene TRBV10-1, with D uncertain. Germline V gives CDR1 WNHNN, CDR2 SYGVQD (reference sequence). The CDR3 runs 12 residues. The V gene lost 2 bases and the J gene lost 6 bases, with 8 bases spanning the gap. The CDR3 sequence: CASSEGFSEQYF. CDR3 nucleotide sequence: TGCGCCAGCAGTGAGGGGTTCTCCGAGCAGTACTTC.

The genes are TRBV19 and TRBJ2-3; TRBD2 matches 7 bases. The CDR3 length is 14 residues. Germline CDR1 and CDR2: LNHDA and SQIVND (reference sequence). With 6 bases clipped from V and 2 bases from J, the junction kept 5 bases outside the gene matches. DNA of the CDR3: TGTGCCAGTAGGAGCCAGCGGGACACAGATACGCAGTATTTT. It translates to CASRSQRDTDTQYF.

This clonotype was counted between two and nine times. The chain combines TRBV4-3 with TRBJ2-7; a possible D gene is TRBD1 (6 bases). The germline V and J ends were trimmed by 5 bases and 3 bases, with 11 bases remaining between them. The CDR3 runs 13 residues. Germline V CDR1 and CDR2: LGHNA, YSLEER. The CDR3 spells CASSKGVSYEQYF. Here the CDR3 DNA reads TGCGCCAGCAGCAAGGGGGTGAGCTACGAGCAGTACTTC.

This clonotype was observed a few times. The V call is TRBV7-2, the J call TRBJ2-7; 11 bases align to TRBD2. V dropped 5 bases and J dropped 4; count of bases not matched to a gene: 10. The CDR3 runs 16 residues. Germline values: CDR1 SGHTA, CDR2 FQGNSA. The CDR3 nucleotides are TGTGCCAGCAGCCCTCAAGCACTAGCGGGAGAATACGAGCAGTACTTC. It translates to CASSPQALAGEYEQYF.

This clonotype has at least ten counts. The chain has TRBV29-1 and TRBJ1-2; no reliable D call. Trimming pared 4 bases from V and 8 bases from J, leaving 11 bases between. Per the germline V gene, CDR1 is SQVTM and CDR2 is ANQGSEA. The CDR3 spans 11 residues. CDR3 DNA sequence: TGCAGCGTTGGGCAGAGTGAAGGCTACACCTTC. Amino acid sequence: CSVGQSEGYTF.

The chain combines TRBV18 with TRBJ1-3; D is ambiguous. CDR1 is KGHSH, CDR2 LQKENI, per germline. The CDR3 consists of 12 residues. Trimming left V 1 base short and J 8 bases short, with 6 bases between. CDR3 sequence (DNA): TGTGCCAGCTCACCACAAAAGGACACCATATATTTT. Translation: CASSPQKDTIYF.